These T cell receptor beta chains were read from a single sample in a study of tumour-infiltrating T cells in Burkitt lymphoma. TCRdb keeps only in-frame clones here, not all; method: immunoSEQ multiplex PCR. This sample has 3,000 to 4,000 clones, with roughly 21% found just once. The material sequenced was tumor tissue. The receptor set was obtained from a human donor with Burkitt lymphoma. Each CDR3 is given with its conserved first and last residue. D genes are given only for firm matches. The size entry is marked missing in some rows and otherwise reads once, few, many or a size class.

>-|TRBJ1-1|TRBV9|few
TGTGCCAGCAGCGCTGAGCGGGAGCAACCAAACACTGAAGCTTTCTTT
CASSAEREQPNTEAFF
>-|TRBJ1-1|TRBV7-5|-
TGTGTCAGAAGCCCCTCGGAAGATTTCTTT
CVRSPSEDFF
>-|TRBJ2-7|TRBV6-5|-
TGTGCCAGCGCGTGGGAGATCGCGAGGGAGCAGTACTTC
CASAWEIAREQYF
>TRBD1|TRBJ1-5|TRBV19|-
TGTGCCAGTATCCCAGAGACAGGGAGACTAGGAAATCAGCCCCAGCATTTT
CASIPETGRLGNQPQHF
>-|TRBJ1-5|TRBV19|-
TGTGCCAGTAGCCCCCTTTTTGGGGAGAATCAGCCCCAGCATTTT
CASSPLFGENQPQHF
>-|TRBJ1-5|TRBV7-8|-
TGTGCCAGCAGCTACGAAACCCGGGCGCCCCAGCATTTT
CASSYETRAPQHF
>TRBD1|TRBJ2-7|TRBV29-1|-
TGCAGCGTACGCCTCGACAGGGGGCGTTACGAGCAGTACTTC
CSVRLDRGRYEQYF
>-|TRBJ2-1|TRBV29-1|-
TGCAGCGTTGAACGCCTCATCAATGAGCAGTTCTTC
CSVERLINEQFF
>TRBD2|TRBJ2-7|TRBV30|few
TGTGCCTGGAGCGTAGCGGGAGGCGGGTACGAGCAGTACTTC
CAWSVAGGGYEQYF
>TRBD2|TRBJ2-7|TRBV6-5|-
TGTGCCAGCAGTCCCTATGCGGGGGGCGCCTACGAGCAGTACTTC
CASSPYAGGAYEQYF
>-|TRBJ1-1|TRBV4-3|-
TGCGCCAGCAGCCTCGGACAGATGAACACTGAAGCTTTCTTT
CASSLGQMNTEAFF
>-|TRBJ1-3|TRBV9|-
TGTGCCAGCACCCCGAGCAGGTACCCTGGAAACACCATATATTTT
CASTPSRYPGNTIYF
>-|TRBJ1-1|TRBV18|-
TGTGCCAGCTCGGGTTTAAACACTGAAGCTTTCTTT
CASSGLNTEAFF
>-|TRBJ2-7|TRBV7-9|few
TGTGCCAGCAGCCGGACGGCCTGGGAGCAGTACTTC
CASSRTAWEQYF
>-|TRBJ2-1|TRBV5-4|few
TGTGCCAGCAGCTCTAGATTTTCCTACAATGAGCAGTTCTTC
CASSSRFSYNEQFF
>-|TRBJ2-7|TRBV27|-
TGTGCCAGCAGTTTTTCGCACCGGGACTGGAATGCCTACGAGCAGTACTTC
CASSFSHRDWNAYEQYF
>-|TRBJ1-3|TRBV4-1|-
TGCGCCAGCAGCCTCATGGGAGGTCTACCGGGAAACACCATATATTTT
CASSLMGGLPGNTIYF
>-|TRBJ1-2|TRBV9|-
TGTGCCAGCAGCGTAGGTCAGAGTTCATATGGCTACACCTTC
CASSVGQSSYGYTF
>TRBD2|TRBJ2-7|TRBV15|few
TGTGCCACCAGCAGTACAAGGACTAGCGACTACGAGCAGTACTTC
CATSSTRTSDYEQYF
>-|TRBJ2-2|TRBV7-2|-
TGTGCCAGCCCCCCTTTCCCGGACACCGGGGAGCTGTTTTTT
CASPPFPDTGELFF
>-|TRBJ2-7|TRBV9|-
TGTGCCAGCAGCCCGGGGGAGTCCTACGAGCAGTACTTC
CASSPGESYEQYF
>-|TRBJ2-1|TRBV11-3|-
TGTGCCAGCAGCTCCACTGACGAGCAGTTCTTC
CASSSTDEQFF
>-|TRBJ1-2|TRBV29-1|few
TGCAGCGTTGTTACGGACATCTCGTCTAACTATGGCTACACCTTC
CSVVTDISSNYGYTF
>-|TRBJ1-4|TRBV5-1|-
TGCGCCAGCAGCTTGGGGCCAGCAACTAATGAAAAACTGTTTTTT
CASSLGPATNEKLFF
>TRBD1|TRBJ2-7|TRBV7-9|-
TGTGCCAGCAGCTTTGGACAGGGATCCTACGAGCAGTACTTC
CASSFGQGSYEQYF